This note documents a single T cell receptor (beta chain) sequence. Other DNA sequences within the sample encode an identical CDR3. This specimen belongs to a study of blood T cell repertoires in COVID-19. Study in general: The United States, Italy and Spain provided the acute and convalescent COVID-19 samples. Sources were T cells, B-cell-depleted T cells, or PBMCs; the material itself was cDNA or gDNA.

Germline CDR1 and CDR2: GTSNPN and SVGIG (reference sequence). V lost 0 bases, J lost 0 bases, and 5 bases lay in between. The CDR3 extends over 13 amino acids. Under the authors' procedure: Counts of nucleated cells, estimated from reference gene primer amplification, were obtained. Only in-frame clones appear in the TCRdb table, and some are missing; sequencing was by immunoSEQ multiplex PCR. Clonal size and the V and J genes are those of that table, whereas D and trimming came from the DNA. The sample records approximately 220,000 clones, roughly 85% being singletons. The sequenced material came from peripheral blood. The V gene is TRBV30, the J gene TRBJ1-1; D is unclear. This receptor was taken from a woman in her thirties or forties with active or convalescent COVID-19. The CDR3 DNA follows: TGTGCCTGGAGTGTACAGCTGAACACTGAAGCTTTCTTT. It specifies CAWSVQLNTEAFF.